The text below deals with one T cell receptor beta chain. What it binds is unknown. The record originates from a study of T cell responses to AZD1222 COVID-19 vaccine. Whole-study results and caveats: Females made up more of the donors, who were largely white British, and clonal diversity may have come out too low.

TCRdb's copy holds only in-frame clones and misses some; the assay was immunoSEQ multiplex PCR. The sample includes approximately 100,000 clones, 90% of them seen just once. Trimming removed 3 bases at V and 3 bases at J, with 18 bases between. The CDR3 is 16 residues long. Germline-derived CDR1 and CDR2 are MDHEN and SYDVKM. The TCR comes from an adult in good health. The gene calls are TRBV28 and TRBJ2-7; a possible D gene is TRBD2 (6 bases). Sequenced material: peripheral blood, taken on day 0 of AZD1222 vaccination. The CDR3 protein is CASSFLMWGENYEQYF. The CDR3 nucleotides read TGTGCCAGCAGTTTCCTTATGTGGGGGGAGAACTACGAGCAGTACTTC. Using reference TRBV28 and TRBJ2-7 for the parts outside the CDR3, the full variable domain is DVKVTQSSRYLVKRTGEKVFLECVQDMDHENMFWYRQDPGLGLRLIYFSYDVKMKEKGDIPEGYSVSREKKERFSLILESASTNQTSMYLCASSFLMWGENYEQYFGPGTRLTVT.